This T cell receptor (beta chain) was obtained from a study of Graves' ophthalmopathy and Graves' hyperthyroidism. Study-wide results and caveats: Sensitivity reached roughly 71% and specificity approximately 72% when the model predicted ophthalmopathy progression. Blood was where most expanded thyroid clonotypes above 0.001 frequency also turned up.

CDR1 and CDR2 from the germline V gene are LGHNT and FRNRAP. There are 17 residues in the CDR3. J lost 6 bases, V lost 0 bases, and 8 bases had no gene match. Amplification of the TCR beta CDR3 regions used RNA transcripts (as template). Second-round multiplex PCR came after a first-round RT-PCR that employed HTBI primers. From the multiplex PCR reads, TCRdb called clonotypes with MiXCR, one entry per CDR3 protein. The table includes 150,000 or so distinct CDR3 sequences, approximately 38% detected once. About this clonotype itself: As yet, its antigen is unknown.

Fresh peripheral blood (about 9 ml) yielded the PBMCs. The chain joins TRBV12-5 to TRBJ1-5; TRBD1 aligns across 10 bases. The TCR originated in a woman between 35 and 50 years old with Graves' ophthalmopathy. Sequenced sample: peripheral blood. The CDR3 is CASGLVFRDRGFQPQHF. In DNA, the CDR3 is TGTGCTAGTGGTTTGGTCTTTCGGGACAGGGGATTTCAGCCCCAGCATTTT.